This T cell receptor beta chain comes out of a study of blood T cell repertoires in COVID-19. Turning to the study itself: Donors in the United States, Italy and Spain gave samples during acute or convalescent COVID-19. PBMCs, B-cell-depleted T cells, or T cells were the source of the cDNA or gDNA that made up the material.

Original handling: Estimation of nucleated cell counts was performed using reference gene primer amplification. Assay: immunoSEQ multiplex PCR; the TCRdb copy retains only in-frame clones and omits some. V and J calls and clone size are given by that table; D and trimming were obtained from the DNA. Seen here are 150,000 to 200,000 clones, 90% observed once, and the top ten hold roughly 0.56%. The TCR sequence derives from a man aged 50-60 years with acute or convalescent COVID-19. The sample was peripheral blood.

The CDR3 DNA reads TGTGCCAGCAGCTCGCCGGGACAGGGGTTTAATGAGCAGTTCTTC. Its translation: CASSSPGQGFNEQFF. V and J are TRBV5-5 and TRBJ2-1, with 10 bases fitting TRBD1. The V segment lost 3 bases and the J segment 7 bases; nucleotides outside the gene matches: 7. The CDR3 is made up of 15 amino acids. CDR1 SGHKS and CDR2 YYEKEE come from the germline V gene (reference sequence).